The 23 T cell receptor beta chains reported below all come from one sample, sequenced in a study of blood T cell repertoires in COVID-19 (dated by TCRdb to 2018 to 2021). The library was made by the immunoSEQ multiplex PCR assay. TCRdb stores this immuneACCESS table with in-frame sequences only. Part of the clones is absent; in the studies checked, under half of the shortfall reflects unresolved V genes, and no reason is known for the rest. The sample includes about 170,000 clones, with over 65% observed a single time. Under 4.5% of the sample comes from the top ten. The source material was PBMCs or T cells enriched from blood (not recorded which). All receptors derive from a woman aged 50 to 60 who had recovered from COVID-19.

This chain links TRBV10-1 with TRBJ1-1, with D hard to call. Trimming took 2 bases from V and 0 from J, leaving 13 bases between them. CDR3 length equals 16 residues. Germline lookup yields CDR1 WNHNN and CDR2 SYGVQD (reference sequence). The CDR3 protein is CASSEAVGGLNTEAFF. CDR3 bases: TGCGCCAGCAGTGAGGCAGTGGGAGGGCTGAACACTGAAGCTTTCTTT.

The chain employs TRBV5-8 and TRBJ2-7; D remains ambiguous. Germline CDR1 reads SGHTS; CDR2 reads YDEGEE. The CDR3 covers 14 residues. V was shortened by 5 bases and J by 6 bases, with 18 bases between the two germline ends. DNA of the CDR3: TGTGCCAGCAGTTTCGTACCGGGTACTGGCGAGCAGTACGTC. This codes for CASSFVPGTGEQYV.

The CDR3: CASSEGAGGPYEQYV. The CDR3 DNA is TGCGCCAGCAGTGAAGGAGCGGGAGGGCCTTACGAGCAGTACGTC. The chain has TRBV10-2 and TRBJ2-7; 10 bases align to TRBD2. V was clipped by 3 bases and J by 4 bases; unmatched bases: 6. The CDR3 consists of 15 residues. Germline values: CDR1 WSHSY, CDR2 SAAADI.

V gene TRBV7-9 combines with J gene TRBJ1-6, with D unclear. Trimming left V 2 bases short and J 0 bases short, with 5 bases between. CDR1 is SEHNR and CDR2 is FQNEAQ in the germline V gene (reference sequence). The CDR3 totals 15 residues. DNA for the CDR3: TGTGCCAGCAGCTTATTGAGCTCCTATAATTCACCCCTCCACTTT. Translation gives CASSLLSSYNSPLHF. The full variable domain, completed using reference TRBV7-9 and TRBJ1-6, is DTGVSQNPRHKITKRGQNVTFRCDPISEHNRLYWYRQTLGQGPEFLTYFQNEAQLEKSRLLSDRFSAERPKGSFSTLEIQRTEQGDSAMYLCASSLLSSYNSPLHFGNGTRLTVT.

V and J are TRBV6-5 and TRBJ2-3; 9 nucleotides agree with TRBD2. CDR1 and CDR2 (germline): MNHEY, SVGAGI. The CDR3 has 15 residues. V lost 4 bases to trimming and J lost 2 bases; unmatched junction nucleotides: 4. CDR3 residues: CASSLSGGITDTQYF. Written as DNA, the CDR3 is TGTGCCAGCAGTTTAAGCGGGGGGATCACAGATACGCAGTATTTT.

This clone has only one observation. The chain links TRBV9 to TRBJ1-4; possible D gene TRBD1, 6 bases. The CDR3 sequence is 16 residues long. The V end was cut by 3 bases, the J end by 0 bases, with 12 bases between. CDR1 and CDR2 from the germline V gene are SGDLS and YYNGEE. The CDR3 DNA reads TGTGCCAGCAGCGCGAACGGACAGCCAACTAATGAAAAACTGTTTTTT. Amino acid sequence: CASSANGQPTNEKLFF.

The V call is TRBV6-5, the J call TRBJ2-1; TRBD1 is a possible D gene (5 bases). The CDR3 is 15 amino acids. V lost 8 bases and J lost 12, with 26 bases in between. The germline gives CDR1 MNHEY, CDR2 SVGAGI. The CDR3: CASSQRVEGDAPQFF. The CDR3 coding sequence is TGTGCCAGCTCCCAAAGGGTAGAAGGGGATGCCCCGCAGTTCTTC.

The V gene is TRBV6-5, the J gene TRBJ2-7, with no clear D. Between the trimmed V and J ends, which lost 10 bases and 4 bases, there was a span of 17 bases. The germline CDR1 and CDR2 sequences are MNHEY and SVGAGI. This CDR3 has 13 amino acids. In DNA form, the CDR3 reads TGTGCCACCCAAATGAGCCTAGTGTACGAGCAGTACGTC. Its translation: CATQMSLVYEQYV.

V and J are TRBV6-5 and TRBJ1-2, with D possibly matching TRBD1 (5 bases). V was trimmed by 7 bases and J by 8 bases, leaving 11 bases between them. Germline V gene sequence: CDR1 MNHEY, CDR2 SVGAGI. The CDR3 is made up of 11 amino acids. The CDR3 nucleotides read TGTGCCAGCACCTCCGGGGGAGGCTACACCTTC. Its translation is CASTSGGGYTF.

The V and J genes are TRBV3-1 (or the pseudogene TRBV3-2) and TRBJ1-1; D is unresolved. The CDR3 extends over 17 amino acids. V was shortened by 1 base and J by 6 bases, with 21 bases between the two germline ends. CDR1 LGHDT and CDR2 YNNKEL come from the germline V gene (reference sequence). CDR3 protein: CASSQATWAKGRPEAFF. The CDR3 nucleotides read TGTGCCAGCAGCCAAGCTACGTGGGCGAAAGGGAGGCCTGAAGCTTTCTTT.

The chain carries TRBV7-9 and TRBJ2-4, with D possibly TRBD2 on 6 matching bases. The ends were cut back, 4 bases at V and 11 bases at J, with 18 bases in the middle. This CDR3 comprises 14 residues. The germline gives CDR1 SEHNR, CDR2 FQNEAQ (reference sequence). CDR3 sequence (DNA): TGTGCCAGCAGCTCTAAGGAGGGCAGGCGGGTTCAGTACTTC. It is translated as CASSSKEGRRVQYF.

V is TRBV2 and J is TRBJ2-4; D gene ambiguous. Germline CDR1 reads SNHLY; CDR2 reads FYNNEI. Trimming took off 1 base at V and 0 bases at J, with 4 bases between the two ends. The CDR3 has 14 amino acids. The CDR3 is CASSEDIAKNIQYF. As DNA, the CDR3 is TGTGCCAGCAGTGAAGACATAGCCAAAAACATTCAGTACTTC.

The chain couples TRBV5-1 to TRBJ2-1; TRBD2 might be the D (5 bases). The germline V gene encodes CDR1 SGHRS and CDR2 YFSETQ. There are 13 residues in the CDR3. Trimming shortened V by 3 bases and J by 6 bases, and 10 bases separated the two germline ends. DNA for the CDR3: TGCGCCAGCAGCTGGGTCGCGGGCAATGAGCAGTTCTTC. Its translation: CASSWVAGNEQFF.

J is TRBJ1-1 and V is TRBV5-1; possible D gene TRBD1, 5 bases. The CDR3 extends over 15 amino acids. The germline gives CDR1 SGHRS, CDR2 YFSETQ. Trimming stripped 4 bases from V and 0 bases from J, with 13 bases between. CDR3 sequence reads: CASSGGGTLNTEAFF. The CDR3 DNA sequence: TGCGCCAGCAGCGGCGGGGGGACCCTGAACACTGAAGCTTTCTTT.

The rearrangement joins TRBV27 to TRBJ2-2, with a weak D call TRBD2 (5 bases). Germline V gene lookup returns CDR1 MNHEY and CDR2 SMNVEV (reference sequence). This CDR3 has 14 residues. With 8 bases removed from V and 2 bases from J, the gap between germline ends came to 12 bases. CDR3 residues: CASRGTENTGELFF. Written as DNA, the CDR3 is TGTGCCAGCCGGGGTACGGAAAACACCGGGGAGCTGTTTTTT.

The rearrangement links TRBV5-4 to TRBJ1-1; 7 nucleotides align to TRBD1. The length of the CDR3 is 16 residues. Germline trimming cut 0 bases from V and 3 bases from J; bases unmatched to any gene: 8. Per the germline V gene, CDR1 is SGHNT and CDR2 is YYREEE (reference sequence). CDR3 bases: TGTGCCAGCAGCTTGGGACAGGGAGTGAAGGACACTGAAGCTTTCTTT. Encoded protein: CASSLGQGVKDTEAFF.

CDR3 loop: CASSASTGGADGYTF. CDR3 in DNA: TGTGCCAGCTCAGCCTCGACAGGGGGCGCAGATGGCTACACCTTC. This chain uses TRBV18 with TRBJ1-2; TRBD1 matches 10 bases. Trimming took 5 bases from V and 6 from J; bases not matched to a gene: 9. This CDR3 is 15 amino acids long. Germline lookup yields CDR1 KGHSH and CDR2 LQKENI. Full variable domain (missing parts from reference TRBV18 and TRBJ1-2): NAGVMQNPRHLVRRRGQEARLRCSPMKGHSHVYWYRQLPEEGLKFMVYLQKENIIDESGMPKERFSAEFPKEGPSILRIQQVVRGDSAAYFCASSASTGGADGYTFGSGTRLTVV.

V gene TRBV15 combines with J gene TRBJ2-1; 7 bases are a match to TRBD2. The CDR3 covers 15 residues. Germline trimming cut 1 base from V and 7 bases from J; bases unmatched to any gene: 7. Germline assignment: CDR1 LNHNV and CDR2 YYDKDF (reference sequence). DNA of the CDR3: TGTGCCACCAGCAGAGGTACTAGCGTGGGTAATGAGCAGTTCTTC. Residues: CATSRGTSVGNEQFF.

The chain is built from TRBV4-1 and TRBJ1-2, with a weak D call TRBD1 (6 bases). V lost 0 bases and J 4 bases, leaving 15 bases between the germline ends. This CDR3 has 16 residues. CDR1 is MGHRA and CDR2 is YSYEKL in the germline V gene. The CDR3 loop reads CASSQDFFDRSYGYTF. The CDR3, as DNA: TGCGCCAGCAGCCAAGATTTTTTCGACAGGAGCTATGGCTACACCTTC.

This chain uses TRBV27 with TRBJ2-2, with D maybe TRBD2 (6 bases). The CDR3 contains 13 residues. The germline V gene encodes CDR1 MNHEY and CDR2 SMNVEV (reference sequence). Trimming took off 1 base at V and 6 bases at J, with 6 bases between the two ends. Here the CDR3 reads CASSLWGAGELFF. The CDR3 DNA sequence: TGTGCCAGCAGTTTATGGGGGGCCGGGGAGCTGTTTTTT.

The chain combines TRBV7-2 with TRBJ2-1, with 10 bases matching TRBD2. The CDR3 sequence is 16 residues long. The germline V gene has CDR1 SGHTA and CDR2 FQGNSA. Unmatched junction bases numbered 9, after V lost 2 bases and J lost 8 bases. CDR3 nucleotide sequence: TGTGCCAGCAGCTTATTTTACAGCGGGGGGGCCGATGAGCAGTTCTTC. Encoded protein: CASSLFYSGGADEQFF.

The CDR3 nucleotides are TGCGCCAGCAGCCAAGCGGGGTCAGATACGCAGTATTTT. This gives the protein CASSQAGSDTQYF. The chain carries TRBV4-1 and TRBJ2-3; possibly TRBD2 for D (5 bases). V shed 1 base and J shed 4 bases, with 6 bases lying between them. Germline V lookup: CDR1 MGHRA, CDR2 YSYEKL. The CDR3 consists of 13 residues.

The CDR3 is CASSRPGQIQETQYF. CDR3 nucleotides: TGTGCCAGCAGCCGTCCGGGACAGATACAAGAGACCCAGTACTTC. The chain recombines TRBV7-9 with TRBJ2-5; 7 bases align to TRBD1. V lost 5 bases, J lost 2 bases, and 8 bases stayed unmatched. The length of the CDR3 is 15 residues. The germline V gene encodes CDR1 SEHNR and CDR2 FQNEAQ (reference sequence).